This T cell receptor beta chain is from a study of graft-versus-host responses after intestinal transplantation. Study-wide context: Transplantation in recipients was multivisceral, liver-intestinal, or isolated intestinal. Recipients across the board were started on anti-thymocyte globulin induction, then kept on tacrolimus and steroids for two to four years.

The CDR3 covers 12 residues. With 7 bases removed from V and 5 bases from J, the gap between germline ends came to 11 bases. The germline V gene encodes CDR1 SGHAT and CDR2 FQNNGV. Broader study findings: Allografts carried high graft-versus-host to host-versus-graft clonal ratios in patients having graft-donor T cell macrochimerism. Early post-transplant declines in HvG were associated with peak levels of circulating GvH clones.

In the case of this clone: The antigen is not known.

Assay: immunoSEQ multiplex PCR; the TCRdb copy retains only in-frame clones and omits some. This sample carries around 90,000 clones, about 90% of them seen once, and the ten largest clones take around 0.07%. The sequencing used unstimulated CD8+ T cells sorted from spleen or lymph node cells, collected before transplant. The chain couples TRBV11-2 to TRBJ1-2, with D maybe TRBD1 (6 bases). The origin of this receptor is a human donor who was the organ donor for an intestinal transplant. CDR3 amino acids: CASTHTGYGYTF. The CDR3 coding sequence is TGTGCCAGCACCCACACAGGGTATGGCTACACCTTC. The whole variable domain, remainder taken from reference TRBV11-2 and TRBJ1-2, is EAGVAQSPRYKIIEKRQSVAFWCNPISGHATLYWYQQILGQGPKLLIQFQNNGVVDDSQLPKDRFSAERLKGVDSTLKIQPAKLEDSAVYLCASTHTGYGYTFGSGTRLTVV.